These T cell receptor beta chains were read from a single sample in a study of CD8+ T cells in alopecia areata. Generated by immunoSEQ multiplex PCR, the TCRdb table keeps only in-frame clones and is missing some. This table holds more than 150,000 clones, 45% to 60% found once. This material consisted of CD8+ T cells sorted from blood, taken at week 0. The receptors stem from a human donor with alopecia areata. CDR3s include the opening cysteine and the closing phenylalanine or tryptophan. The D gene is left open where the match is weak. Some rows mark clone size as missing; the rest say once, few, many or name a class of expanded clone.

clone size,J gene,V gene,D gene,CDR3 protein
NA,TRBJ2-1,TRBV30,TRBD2,CAWSVGGGYNEQFF
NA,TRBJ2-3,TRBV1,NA,CTSSKWSGPPDTQYF
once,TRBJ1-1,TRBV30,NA,CAWSVGGGSEAFF
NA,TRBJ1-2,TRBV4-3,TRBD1,CASSLGQGSSYGYTF
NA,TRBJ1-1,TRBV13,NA,CASSLDVGTEAFF
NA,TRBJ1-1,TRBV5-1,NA,CASMGDTEAFF
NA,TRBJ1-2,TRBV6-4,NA,CASSDSGYGYTF
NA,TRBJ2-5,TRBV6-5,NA,CASSPRPTDETQYF
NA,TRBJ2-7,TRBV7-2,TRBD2,CASSRPLPNSGGAWYEQYF
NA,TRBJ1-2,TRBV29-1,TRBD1,CSVDSRGRDGYTF
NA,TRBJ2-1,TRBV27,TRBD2,CASSSPHSGGTQRNEQFF
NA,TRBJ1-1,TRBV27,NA,CASSPGVVTEAFF
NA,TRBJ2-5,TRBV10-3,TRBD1,CAIGTGLGETQYF
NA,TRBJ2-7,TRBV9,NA,CASSSTDGSYEQYF
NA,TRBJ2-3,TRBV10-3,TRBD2,CAISELLAGTTDTQYF
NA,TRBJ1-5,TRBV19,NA,CASRIGGGQPQHF
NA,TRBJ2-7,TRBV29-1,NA,CSATTRNSYEQYF
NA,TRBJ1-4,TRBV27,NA,CASGSREKLFF
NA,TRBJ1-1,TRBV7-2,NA,CASSFAVPEAFF
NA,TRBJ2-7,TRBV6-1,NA,CASSERRQGRIYEQYF
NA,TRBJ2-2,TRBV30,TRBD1,CAWTSGQGLGELFF
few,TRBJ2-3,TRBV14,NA,CASSQGLTDTQYF
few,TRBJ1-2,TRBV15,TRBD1,CATSSRRGDSGGYTF
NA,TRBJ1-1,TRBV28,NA,CASSYIFGSEAFF
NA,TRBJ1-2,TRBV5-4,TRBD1,CASSNRDSYGYTF
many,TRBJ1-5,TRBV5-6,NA,CASSLGAQGNQPQHF
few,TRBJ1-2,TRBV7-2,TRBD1,CASSLAPRGRDYGYTF
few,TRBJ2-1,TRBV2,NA,CASSAWVKRSNEQFF
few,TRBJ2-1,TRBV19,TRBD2,CASSSTSGANEQFF
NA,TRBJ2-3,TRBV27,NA,CASASRQGKTDTQYF
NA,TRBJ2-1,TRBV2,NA,CASSEGVGEQFF
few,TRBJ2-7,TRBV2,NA,CASNQGNYEQYF
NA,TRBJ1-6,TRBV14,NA,CASSQARGGLHF
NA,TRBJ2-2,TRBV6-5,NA,CASSYGTGELFF
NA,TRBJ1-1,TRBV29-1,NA,CSVEDLGLDAEAFF
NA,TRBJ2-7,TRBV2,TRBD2,CASKERGSSYEQYF
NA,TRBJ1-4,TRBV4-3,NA,CASSPTRTATNEKLFF
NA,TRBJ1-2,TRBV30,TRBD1,CALQGNYGYTF
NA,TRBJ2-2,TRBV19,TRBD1,CASRTDRETGELFF
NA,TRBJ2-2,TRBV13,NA,CASSTSAGGPVGELFF